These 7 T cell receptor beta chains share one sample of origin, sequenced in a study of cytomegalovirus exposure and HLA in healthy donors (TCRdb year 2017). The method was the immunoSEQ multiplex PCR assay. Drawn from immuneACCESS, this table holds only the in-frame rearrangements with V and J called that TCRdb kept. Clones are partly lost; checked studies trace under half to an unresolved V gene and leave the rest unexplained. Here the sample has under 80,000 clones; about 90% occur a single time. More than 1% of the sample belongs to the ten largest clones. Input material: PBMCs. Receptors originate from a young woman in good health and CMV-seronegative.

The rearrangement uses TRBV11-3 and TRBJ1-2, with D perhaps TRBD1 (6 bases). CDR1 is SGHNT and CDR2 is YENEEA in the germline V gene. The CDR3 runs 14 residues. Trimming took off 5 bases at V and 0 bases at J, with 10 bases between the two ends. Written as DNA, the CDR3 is TGTGCCAGCAGCGCAAACAGGGCTAACTATGGCTACACCTTC. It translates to CASSANRANYGYTF.

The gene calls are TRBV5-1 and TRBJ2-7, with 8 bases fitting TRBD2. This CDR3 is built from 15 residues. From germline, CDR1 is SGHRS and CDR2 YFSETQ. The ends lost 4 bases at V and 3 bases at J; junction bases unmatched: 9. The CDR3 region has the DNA TGCGCCAGCAGCCCACTAGCGGAGGCCCTCTACGAGCAGTACTTC. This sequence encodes CASSPLAEALYEQYF.

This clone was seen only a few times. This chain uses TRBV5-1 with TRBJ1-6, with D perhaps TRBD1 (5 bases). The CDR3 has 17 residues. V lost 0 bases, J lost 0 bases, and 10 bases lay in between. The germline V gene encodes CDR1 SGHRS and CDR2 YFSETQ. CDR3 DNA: TGCGCCAGCAGCTTGGAAGCGGGGGGCTCCTATAATTCACCCCTCCACTTT. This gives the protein CASSLEAGGSYNSPLHF.

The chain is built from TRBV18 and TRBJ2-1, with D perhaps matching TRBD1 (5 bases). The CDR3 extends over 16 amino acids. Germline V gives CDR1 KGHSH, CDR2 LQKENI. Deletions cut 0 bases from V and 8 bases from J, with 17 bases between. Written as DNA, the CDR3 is TGTGCCAGCTCACCACCGTTCGCAGGGCATCAGGATGAGCAGTTCTTC. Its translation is CASSPPFAGHQDEQFF.

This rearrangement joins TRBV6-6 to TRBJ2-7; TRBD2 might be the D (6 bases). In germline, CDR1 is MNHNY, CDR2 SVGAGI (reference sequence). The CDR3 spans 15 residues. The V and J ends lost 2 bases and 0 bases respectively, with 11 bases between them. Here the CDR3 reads CASSYLGRDSYEQYF. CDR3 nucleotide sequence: TGTGCCAGCAGTTACCTGGGGCGGGACTCCTACGAGCAGTACTTC.

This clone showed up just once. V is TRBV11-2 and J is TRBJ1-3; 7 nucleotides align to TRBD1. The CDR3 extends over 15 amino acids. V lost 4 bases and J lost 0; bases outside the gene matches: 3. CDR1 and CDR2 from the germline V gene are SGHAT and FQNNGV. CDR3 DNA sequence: TGTGCCAGCAGCTCGGGACAGCACTCTGGAAACACCATATATTTT. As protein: CASSSGQHSGNTIYF.

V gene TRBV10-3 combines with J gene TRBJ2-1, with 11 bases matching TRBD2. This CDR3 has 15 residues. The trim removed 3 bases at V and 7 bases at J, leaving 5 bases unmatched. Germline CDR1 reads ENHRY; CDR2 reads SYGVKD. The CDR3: CAISDSSGRVNEQFF. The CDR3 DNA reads TGTGCCATCAGTGATAGTAGCGGGAGGGTTAATGAGCAGTTCTTC.